This record concerns one T cell receptor beta chain sequence. Its target is unknown. This entry comes from a study of cytomegalovirus exposure and HLA in healthy donors. In the study overall: Most genotyped donors, approximately 81% of roughly 400, had Caucasian-associated genetic ancestry.

Study observations and caveats: Reports indicate that TCR beta sequences accurately predicted the HLA-A and HLA-B alleles of most subjects. It was shown in a later analysis that HLA-associated TCR beta chains were more clonally expanded than other, equally common chains.

In the PCR, 60 Vbeta and 13 Jbeta primers were used. Sequenced by immunoSEQ multiplex PCR; TCRdb stores in-frame clones only, minus some. The table has 160,000 or so clones, roughly 83% seen once. This CDR3 is 15 amino acids long. The germline gives CDR1 MNHEY, CDR2 SMNVEV (reference sequence). J lost 8 bases, V lost 5 bases, and 10 bases had no gene match. The J gene is TRBJ1-4, the V gene TRBV27; 8 bases are a match to TRBD1. The sample comprised PBMCs. The clonotype comes from a woman between 18 and 29 years old in good health and CMV-seronegative. The CDR3, as DNA: TGTGCCAGCAGTGCCAGACAGGGGTTTCGCGAAAAACTGTTTTTT. It is translated as CASSARQGFREKLFF.